Below are 13 T cell receptor beta chains sequenced from a single sample in a study of shared clonotypes between healthy human individuals. Using immunoSEQ multiplex PCR, the repertoire was profiled, and TCRdb retains in-frame clones only, with some absent. The data hold over 2 million clones, with 85% to 95% observed a single time. The sequenced material came from naive CD4+ T cells from PBMCs. Subset defined: CD45RA+ positively selected. These receptors all come from a man younger than 30 in good health. Some clones in this sample may be carry-over from other donors' samples.

This chain joins TRBV28 and TRBJ1-3, with 7 nucleotides matching TRBD1. This CDR3 has 15 amino acids. Germline V gene lookup returns CDR1 MDHEN and CDR2 SYDVKM. Unmatched junction bases numbered 2, after V lost 3 bases and J lost 0 bases. CDR3 sequence: CASSFAGGSGNTIYF. CDR3 DNA: TGTGCCAGCAGTTTTGCAGGGGGCTCTGGAAACACCATATATTTT.

Concerning this clone: One end of the junction is discordant with germline, which a read error may explain. The chain carries TRBV12-5 and TRBJ2-1, with 16 bases aligning to TRBD2. The V gene's germline CDR1 is LGHNT and CDR2 FRNRAP. The CDR3 totals 14 residues. In DNA, the CDR3 is TGTGCTAGTGGTTCCCCGGGACTAGCGGGAGGGCTTGTCTTC. It specifies CASGSPGLAGGLVF.

This clone was observed a single time. This chain links TRBV5-1 with TRBJ2-7; 9 bases match TRBD1. The CDR3 is 14 amino acids. Germline CDR1 reads SGHRS; CDR2 reads YFSETQ. Trimming at V came to 4 bases and at J to 5 bases, leaving 7 bases not matched to a gene. The CDR3 region is CASSGDRAPHEQYF. The CDR3 DNA follows: TGCGCCAGCAGCGGGGACAGGGCACCCCACGAGCAGTACTTC.

The V gene is TRBV4-3, the J gene TRBJ2-1; D tentatively reads TRBD1 or TRBD2 (5 bases each). CDR3 length: 13 residues. Trimming pared 3 bases from V and 7 bases from J, leaving 10 bases between. Looked up from germline, CDR1 is LGHNA and CDR2 is YSLEER. The CDR3 region is CASSQGRWNEQFF. CDR3 sequence (DNA): TGCGCCAGCAGCCAGGGACGATGGAATGAGCAGTTCTTC.

This clone showed up just once. Here the CDR3 reads CASSQGVGGSYEQYF. For the CDR3, the DNA is TGCGCCAGCAGCCAAGGAGTAGGCGGGAGTTACGAGCAGTACTTC. The chain has TRBV4-3 and TRBJ2-7; the match to TRBD2 covers 7 bases. Germline lookup yields CDR1 LGHNA and CDR2 YSLEER. Trimming removed 1 base from V and 4 bases from J; junction bases left unmatched: 7. The CDR3 contains 15 residues.

The sample holds one count of this clone. This chain joins TRBV12-5 and TRBJ1-1; 7 positions match TRBD1. J gave up 3 bases and V 4 bases, and 11 bases lay outside the gene matches. Germline values: CDR1 LGHNT, CDR2 FRNRAP. This CDR3 has 16 amino acids. CDR3 DNA: TGTGCTAGTGGTTCCCCTCACAGGGGCGATTACACTGAAGCTTTCTTT. Protein sequence: CASGSPHRGDYTEAFF.

The sample holds one count of this clone. This chain links TRBV7-2 with TRBJ1-1, with a tentative D call TRBD1 (6 bases). The CDR3 has 14 residues. Germline V gene sequence: CDR1 SGHTA, CDR2 FQGNSA. The germline V and J ends were trimmed by 7 bases and 1 base, with 13 bases remaining between them. CDR3 in DNA: TGTGCCAGCACCCTCGGCAGGGGGAACACTGAAGCTTTCTTT. This codes for CASTLGRGNTEAFF.

The rearrangement uses TRBV28 and TRBJ1-4; D not resolved. Per germline, CDR1 MDHEN and CDR2 SYDVKM. The V and J ends lost 4 bases and 8 bases respectively, with 8 bases between them. This CDR3 region has 12 residues. CDR3 region: CASSSQWEKLFF. The CDR3 nucleotides read TGTGCCAGCAGTTCCCAGTGGGAAAAACTGTTTTTT.

The CDR3 DNA is TGTGCCAGCAGTCATCCGGGACAGGGACGAAATGAAAAACTGTTTTTT. Its protein product is CASSHPGQGRNEKLFF. The V and J genes are TRBV2 and TRBJ1-4, with 9 nucleotides matching TRBD1. Trimming cost V 5 bases and J 5 bases; bases outside gene matches: 9. The CDR3 loop spans 16 amino acids. From germline, CDR1 is SNHLY and CDR2 FYNNEI.

The rearrangement uses TRBV6-5 and TRBJ2-5, with TRBD2 as a possible D gene (6 bases). CDR1 MNHEY and CDR2 SVGAGI come from the germline V gene. Trimming took off 5 bases at V and 0 bases at J, with 7 bases between the two ends. This CDR3 has 13 residues. CDR3 protein: CASSGDYQETQYF. CDR3 DNA: TGTGCCAGCAGTGGGGACTACCAAGAGACCCAGTACTTC.

In this sample, this clone turned up a few times. The chain uses TRBV5-1 and TRBJ1-1, with a possible D match to TRBD1 (5 bases). The germline V gene has CDR1 SGHRS and CDR2 YFSETQ. Trimming shortened V by 5 bases and J by 4 bases, and 15 bases separated the two germline ends. The CDR3 spans 14 residues. The CDR3 spells CASRLVTDLTEAFF. The CDR3 DNA follows: TGCGCCAGCAGGTTAGTGACAGACCTCACTGAAGCTTTCTTT.

The chain links TRBV10-2 to TRBJ2-7; D possibly corresponds to TRBD2 (5 bases). Germline V lookup: CDR1 WSHSY, CDR2 SAAADI. Trimming removed 6 bases from V and 1 base from J, with 16 bases in between. The CDR3 length is 15 residues. The CDR3 nucleotides are TGCGCCAGCAGGCACGGACTGGACGGATCCTACGAGCAGTACTTC. Translated, it gives CASRHGLDGSYEQYF.

V and J are TRBV28 and TRBJ1-1; TRBD1 is a possible D gene (5 bases). The CDR3 sequence is 15 residues long. Germline CDR1 reads MDHEN; CDR2 reads SYDVKM. V was cut by 4 bases and J by 0 bases, with 12 bases left in between. CDR3 residues: CASSSAGFMNTEAFF. In nucleotides, the CDR3 is TGTGCCAGCAGTTCGGCAGGGTTCATGAACACTGAAGCTTTCTTT.